The present TCR beta chain was sequenced within a study of blood T cell repertoires in COVID-19. Study-level information: T cells, B-cell-depleted T cells, or PBMCs supplied cDNA or gDNA.

Germline CDR1 is SGHTA and CDR2 is FQGNSA. The ends were cut back, 0 bases at V and 4 bases at J, with 9 bases in the middle. The CDR3 runs to 14 residues. The protocol was immunoSEQ multiplex PCR, while the TCRdb copy is restricted to in-frame clones and leaves out a portion. The sample lists about 250,000 clones; about four fifths were seen once. Recruits, aged roughly 18 to 100 years, lived in 24 US areas. The receptor was derived from a woman aged 40 to 50 who had been exposed to COVID-19. The chain carries TRBV7-2 and TRBJ2-5; weak D call: TRBD1 (5 bases). Sequencing used PBMCs or T cells enriched from blood (not recorded which). The CDR3, as DNA: TGTGCCAGCAGCTTAGCCCTAGGGGCAGAGACCCAGTACTTC. Translation: CASSLALGAETQYF.